This T cell receptor (beta chain) is from a study of T cell responses to AZD1222 COVID-19 vaccine. Study context: Analyses pooled second doses at about 4 or about 12 weeks.

Libraries were prepared by immunoSEQ multiplex PCR; TCRdb keeps only in-frame clonotypes and omits some of them. The sample records about 120,000 clones, about 90% being singletons. This CDR3 contains 15 residues. Per the germline V gene, CDR1 is MGHRA and CDR2 is YSYEKL. The germline V and J ends were trimmed by 1 base and 12 bases, with 22 bases remaining between them. Whole-study findings and limits: Elevations in Spike-specific TCR breadth and depth followed administration of two AZD1222 doses.

About this clone: What it recognizes is unknown.

Material: peripheral blood, obtained on day 0 of AZD1222 vaccination. The chain has TRBV4-1 and TRBJ2-7; D ambiguous. The sequence was obtained from an adult in good health. In nucleotides, the CDR3 is TGCGCCAGCAGCCAAGTGGCGCAACCCCACGCCTATCGGTACTTC. Amino acids: CASSQVAQPHAYRYF.